This T cell receptor (beta chain) was documented in a study of beta chain features in type 1 diabetes. Overall study results and limits: Shortening of TCRB CDR3s, moderate but significant, appeared in all four CD4+ subsets of Type 1 diabetes patients.

As every portion of the isolated RNA was reverse transcribed, the sequencing read expressed TCRB transcripts. There were millions of reads on average in the naive, central memory and regulatory T cell samples. Using immunoSEQ multiplex PCR, the repertoire was profiled, and TCRdb retains in-frame clones only, with some absent. The data show about 640,000 clones, 9.5% to 15% seen once. From germline, CDR1 is LGHNA and CDR2 YNFKEQ. Trimming stripped 4 bases from V and 2 bases from J, with 15 bases between. The CDR3 runs to 15 residues. As for this clone: Its antigen is as yet unknown.

In all sorted populations, purity surpassed 98%. This sequence was found in a man aged 25-40 years with type 1 diabetes. This chain connects TRBV4-2 to TRBJ2-7, with TRBD2 as a possible D gene (6 bases). Sequenced: naive CD4+ T cells from blood. The CDR3 nucleotides are TGTGCCAGCAGCCCTTCTGCGGGATCCCCCTACGAGCAGTACTTC. It is translated as CASSPSAGSPYEQYF.